The 6 T cell receptor beta chains below were found in one sample sequenced in a study of blood T cells in healthy people across ages. PCR was performed a second time for roughly 7 to 11 cycles using a sample-barcoded 5' primer and a J-beta primer mix. TCRdb processed the 5' RACE reads anew with MiXCR; each CDR3 protein has one entry. This table holds roughly 700,000 distinct CDR3 sequences, more than 40% found once. The sample consisted of blood. These TCRs come from a woman aged 55 to 70 in good health.

The chain employs TRBV12-3 or TRBV12-4 and TRBJ1-2, with D tentatively TRBD1 (6 bases). This CDR3 region has 13 residues. V shed 6 bases and J shed 5 bases, with 13 bases lying between them. The CDR3 region is CASSARQEYGYTF. The DNA for the CDR3 is TGTGCCAGCAGCGCAAGACAGGAGTATGGCTACACCTTC.

Here the CDR3 reads CASSFFLGGLEQFF. As DNA, the CDR3 is TGTGCCAGCAGTTTTTTTTTAGGGGGTCTTGAGCAGTTCTTC. This chain joins TRBV12-3 or TRBV12-4 and TRBJ2-1, with a possible D match to TRBD1 (6 bases). This CDR3 region has 14 residues. The V and J ends lost 3 bases and 9 bases respectively, with 15 bases between them.

J is TRBJ2-5 and V is TRBV2, with 8 positions matching TRBD1. There are 14 residues in the CDR3. V shed 5 bases, J shed 1 base, and the junction held 3 bases outside the gene matches. CDR1 and CDR2 from the germline V gene are SNHLY and FYNNEI. Here the CDR3 DNA reads TGTGCCAGCAGTCAGGACAGGGCCCAAGAGACCCAGTACTTC. This translates into CASSQDRAQETQYF.

This clonotype has at least ten counts. CDR3 DNA sequence: TGCAGTGCGAGGGACCCCAGGGGGCAGACAGATACGCAGTATTTT. This encodes CSARDPRGQTDTQYF. The chain carries TRBV20-1 and TRBJ2-3; TRBD1 matches at 8 bases. The CDR3 has 15 residues. Germline CDR1 is DFQATT and CDR2 is SNEGSKA (reference sequence). The V gene end was trimmed by 6 bases and the J gene end by 3 bases; junction bases not matched to a gene: 11.

This sequence joins TRBV6-4 and TRBJ1-2; possibly TRBD1 for D (5 bases). There are 15 residues in the CDR3. CDR1 and CDR2 from the germline V gene are MRHNA and SNTAGT. The V gene lost 6 bases and the J gene lost 2 bases, with 16 bases spanning the gap. The CDR3 nucleotides are TGTGCCAGCAGGGCAGGGCCAAACGTGAACTATGGCTACACCTTC. Translation: CASRAGPNVNYGYTF.

The genes are TRBV14 and TRBJ2-3, with no clear D. The CDR3 contains 13 residues. Germline CDR1 and CDR2: SGHDN and FVKESK. The V end was cut by 0 bases, the J end by 5 bases, with 6 bases between. For the CDR3, the DNA is TGTGCCAGCAGCCAAGACAACGGAGATACGCAGTATTTT. It translates to CASSQDNGDTQYF.